Included here is one T cell receptor (beta chain) sequence, with context. This sample was taken from a study of blood T cell repertoires in COVID-19. Whole-study context: COVID-19 samples collected from the United States, Italy and Spain covered acute and convalescent phases.

As originally analysed: Nucleated cell number was recorded as an estimate derived from reference gene primer amplification. The method was immunoSEQ multiplex PCR; TCRdb's version includes in-frame clones alone and lacks a portion of them. D and trimming were read from the DNA, whereas the V and J calls and clone size are those reported in that table. The sample has approximately 260,000 clones; around 90% are singletons. Germline values: CDR1 MNHEY, CDR2 SMNVEV (reference sequence). Trimming took 3 bases from V and 8 from J; bases not matched to a gene: 10. CDR3 length: 15 residues. Participants' own reports of clinical history determined their cohort assignment.

This sequence was found in a woman aged 18-29 years who had recovered from COVID-19. This sequence joins TRBV27 and TRBJ1-2; the match to TRBD1 covers 9 bases. Sequenced input: PBMCs or T cells enriched from blood (not recorded which). This chain's CDR3 is CASSLSGQGRFGYTF. The CDR3 DNA is TGTGCCAGCAGTTTGAGTGGACAGGGGAGGTTCGGCTACACCTTC.